A selection of T cell receptor beta chains follows, all from one sample in a study of human T cells and chemical hapten exposure. TCRdb recomputed calls from the RACE reads with MiXCR, one row per CDR3 protein. The sample lists fewer than 130,000 distinct CDR3 sequences; approximately 10% were seen once. Sequenced here: whole blood, sampled in connection with sensitization to the hapten diphenylcyclopropenone (DPC). The source is a woman between 40 and 50 years old with alopecia areata. Some clones in this sample may be carry-over from other donors' samples. The CDR3 runs from the conserved cysteine through the conserved F or W. Fields, in order: clone size, V gene, D gene, J gene, CDR3 DNA, CDR3 protein. A D gene is named only where the DNA matches it firmly. The size field is filled for only some rows; it gives once, few, many or a size class.

>many|TRBV4-2|NA|TRBJ2-7
TGTGCCAGCAGCCTTTGGGGGCGGCGTAGCTACGAGCAGTACTTC
CASSLWGRRSYEQYF
>NA|TRBV20-1|NA|TRBJ2-5
TGCAGTGCTAGAGATCGGCGTATCGGGGAGACCCAGTACTTC
CSARDRRIGETQYF
>NA|TRBV10-3|TRBD1|TRBJ2-1
TGTGCCATCGGGACAGACAGGGGGGAGTTCTTC
CAIGTDRGEFF
>NA|TRBV2|NA|TRBJ2-1
TGTGCCAGCAGGGAGGACAGAGCCTACAATGAGCAGTTCTTC
CASREDRAYNEQFF
>many|TRBV28|TRBD2|TRBJ2-5
TGTGCCAGCAATTTCGGGGGGTCCCAAGAGACCCAGTACTTC
CASNFGGSQETQYF
>NA|TRBV9|TRBD2|TRBJ2-3
TGTGCCAGCAGCGTAGGTCTTACTAGCGCAGATACGCAGTATTTT
CASSVGLTSADTQYF
>few|TRBV14|TRBD1|TRBJ2-2
TGTGCCAGCAGCCAGGTAGACAGGGGCCTTACCGGGGAGCTGTTTTTT
CASSQVDRGLTGELFF
>NA|TRBV20-1|NA|TRBJ1-5
TGCAGTGCTAGTGGGTTTCAGCCCCAGCATTTT
CSASGFQPQHF
>many|TRBV20-1|NA|TRBJ2-5
TGCAGTGCTAGAACCGGGACGAGGGGAGAGACCCAGTACTTC
CSARTGTRGETQYF
>NA|TRBV13|NA|TRBJ2-5
TGTGCCAGCAGCCGGACGGGACAAGGGGAGACCCAGTACTTC
CASSRTGQGETQYF
>many|TRBV12-3/TRBV12-4|NA|TRBJ2-3
TGTGCCAGCAGTCCCCGACTAGCAGGGGGCCGGGGAGATACGCAGTATTTT
CASSPRLAGGRGDTQYF
>NA|TRBV29-1|TRBD2|TRBJ2-2
TGCAGCGTTGAGAAACCGGGGAGCGGGGCCCGAACCGGGGAGCTGTTTTTT
CSVEKPGSGARTGELFF
>NA|TRBV11-2|NA|TRBJ2-5
TGTGCCAGCAGGAACCTCGGCGCTGAAACCCAGTACTTC
CASRNLGAETQYF
>NA|TRBV7-9|NA|TRBJ1-2
TGTGCCAGGAGCTTAGAGGTGTCCCTGGCCTACACCTTC
CARSLEVSLAYTF
>many|TRBV6-1|NA|TRBJ1-1
TGTGCCAGCAGTGTGGAGATTGAAGCTTTCTTT
CASSVEIEAFF
>few|TRBV7-2|TRBD2|TRBJ2-1
TGTGCCAGCAGCTTAGTTGGGACTAGCGGGGGGACCCTACAAAATGAGCAGTTCTTC
CASSLVGTSGGTLQNEQFF
>NA|TRBV5-1|TRBD2|TRBJ2-1
TGCGCCAGCAGCTTGGTTCCTAGCGGGAGCGATGAGCAGTTCTTC
CASSLVPSGSDEQFF
>NA|TRBV10-3|NA|TRBJ1-5
TGTGCCATCAGTGACCCTCCAGAGCCCCAGCATTTT
CAISDPPEPQHF
>few|TRBV10-1|NA|TRBJ2-5
TGCGCCAGCAGCGCCTCGACGCAAGAGACCCAGTACTTC
CASSASTQETQYF
>few|TRBV2|TRBD1|TRBJ1-5
TGTGCCAGCAATACAGGGGCCCAGCCCCAGCATTTT
CASNTGAQPQHF
>NA|TRBV4-3|TRBD2|TRBJ2-1
TGCGCCAGCAGCCAAGTCGGGGGGGGCCCTTACAATGAGCAGTTCTTC
CASSQVGGGPYNEQFF
>NA|TRBV30|NA|TRBJ1-2
TGTGCCTGGAGTCCCGGCAACTATGGCTACACCTTC
CAWSPGNYGYTF
>NA|TRBV2|NA|TRBJ2-3
TGTGCCAGCAAGGCAGCGCAAGATACGCAGTATTTT
CASKAAQDTQYF
>NA|TRBV20-1|NA|TRBJ2-2
TGCAGTGCGAGGGGAAACACCGGGGAGCTGTTTTTT
CSARGNTGELFF
>many|TRBV18|NA|TRBJ2-5
TGTGCCAGCTCACCTGACAGACAAGAGACCCAGTACTTC
CASSPDRQETQYF
>NA|TRBV6-2/TRBV6-3|NA|TRBJ2-7
TGTGCCAGCAGCCCTAAACACGAGCAGTACTTC
CASSPKHEQYF
>many|TRBV20-1|NA|TRBJ2-5
TGCAGTGCTCCGGAGTTGGGCCGGGAGACCCAGTACTTC
CSAPELGRETQYF
>many|TRBV6-2/TRBV6-3|NA|TRBJ2-7
TGTGCCAGCACCGTGGACCCTTCGGCCGAGCAGTACTTC
CASTVDPSAEQYF
>NA|TRBV2|TRBD1|TRBJ2-5
TGTGCCACTCGTCGGTACAGGGGGCAGGAGACCCAGTACTTC
CATRRYRGQETQYF
>NA|TRBV4-2|TRBD1|TRBJ2-6
TGTGCCAGCAGCCAAGGGGACAGGGTTTTCTCTGGGGCCAACGTCCTGACTTTC
CASSQGDRVFSGANVLTF
>many|TRBV28|TRBD2|TRBJ2-7
TGTGCCAGCAGCCAAACTAGCGGGAGTACCTACGAGCAGTACTTC
CASSQTSGSTYEQYF
>NA|TRBV27|NA|TRBJ2-7
TGTGCCAGCAGTTTATCCTACAAGGTGGAGCAGTACTTC
CASSLSYKVEQYF
>few|TRBV6-5|NA|TRBJ1-5
TGTGCCAGCAGCCTAACACAGGGTTCCGAACAGCCCCAGCATTTT
CASSLTQGSEQPQHF
>NA|TRBV20-1|NA|TRBJ2-1
NA
CSAWEVASGNNERFF